Below, 10 T cell receptor beta chains from the same sample are listed, as sequenced in a study of CD8 T cells in ankylosing spondylitis. TCRdb itself ran the 5' RACE reads through MiXCR, one entry per CDR3 protein. The sample contains hundreds of thousands of distinct CDR3 sequences, around 24% of which appear only once. Source material: blood, either unsorted or a sorted T cell fraction (not recorded which). Receptors were obtained from a male donor with ankylosing spondylitis or in good health (not recorded which).

This clonotype was observed a few times. This chain links TRBV29-1 with TRBJ1-1, with a weak D call TRBD1 (6 bases). CDR1 and CDR2 from the germline V gene are SQVTM and ANQGSEA. The CDR3 runs 14 residues. Deletions cut 1 base from V and 1 base from J, with 10 bases between. Here the CDR3 reads CSVEAGTTNTEAFF. The CDR3 region has the DNA TGCAGCGTTGAAGCCGGGACAACGAACACTGAAGCTTTCTTT.

The genes are TRBV11-1 and TRBJ2-1; TRBD2 aligns across 10 bases. V lost 5 bases and J lost 10; bases outside the gene matches: 20. This CDR3 contains 18 residues. Per germline, CDR1 SGHAT and CDR2 FQDESV (reference sequence). DNA for the CDR3: TGTGCCAGCAGCCTAAGAGGGACTAGCGTCGGATTCTTCGGCGAGCAGTTCTTC. The encoded protein is CASSLRGTSVGFFGEQFF.

On this clonotype itself: The junction and the germline gene differ at one end; a read error may be behind it. This rearrangement joins TRBV12-3 or TRBV12-4 to TRBJ2-1; D is uncertain. CDR3 length equals 19 residues. DNA for the CDR3: TGTACCAGCATCCCCGGTGTGGGGATTGACTTGAGCTCCTACAATGAGCAGTTCTTC. As protein: CTSIPGVGIDLSSYNEQFF.

The gene calls are TRBV7-2 and TRBJ2-1, with TRBD2 identical over 9 bases. Looked up from germline, CDR1 is SGHTA and CDR2 is FQGNSA. The CDR3 covers 15 residues. The V and J ends lost 4 bases and 6 bases, in that order; junction bases with no gene match: 7. The CDR3 nucleotides are TGTGCCAGCAGCTATAGCGGGAGTAGCTTCAATGAGCAGTTCTTC. Protein product: CASSYSGSSFNEQFF.

This clonotype occurred a few times. The chain carries TRBV12-3 or TRBV12-4 and TRBJ2-6; D unresolved. This CDR3 is 15 amino acids long. V was clipped by 2 bases and J by 2 bases, with 7 bases between them. CDR3 coding DNA: TGTGCCAGCAGTTTATCTGCCACTGGGGCCAACGTCCTGACTTTC. This encodes CASSLSATGANVLTF.

The count of this clonotype is one. A much larger clone differs from this one at a single base, so this may be a read error. V gene TRBV20-1 combines with J gene TRBJ2-3; D may be TRBD2 (6 bases). Per the germline V gene, CDR1 is DFQATT and CDR2 is SNEGSKA (reference sequence). The CDR3 contains 16 residues. The DNA of the CDR3 is TGCAGTACTAGAGGGCGGAGGGGTGGACGCACAGATACGCAGTATTTT. Translation: CSTRGRRGGRTDTQYF.

This clonotype appeared many times. J is TRBJ2-7 and V is TRBV20-1; unclear D gene. The CDR3 is made up of 12 amino acids. CDR1 and CDR2 (germline): DFQATT, SNEGSKA (reference sequence). Trimming cost V 3 bases and J 5 bases, with 11 bases left between them. The CDR3 DNA reads as TGCAGTGCTAGTTTAAGGGCCGACGAGCAGTACTTC. Its protein is CSASLRADEQYF.

The CDR3 reads CASSSGTSGRPGTDTQYF. The CDR3 coding sequence is TGCGCCAGCAGCTCCGGGACTAGCGGGAGACCTGGGACAGATACGCAGTATTTT. This rearrangement joins TRBV5-1 to TRBJ2-3, with 14 bases lining up with TRBD2. Germline V CDR1 and CDR2: SGHRS, YFSETQ. The CDR3 has 18 amino acids. V lost 3 bases, J lost 3 bases, and 9 bases stayed unmatched.

This clonotype was recorded many times. The V call is TRBV10-3, the J call TRBJ1-6, with a tentative D call TRBD1 (5 bases). The germline gives CDR1 ENHRY, CDR2 SYGVKD. This CDR3 comprises 13 residues. The ends were cut back, 6 bases at V and 7 bases at J, with 10 bases in the middle. The CDR3 sequence: CAIRLDRNSPLHF. In DNA, the CDR3 is TGTGCCATCAGGTTAGACAGAAATTCACCCCTCCACTTT.

The chain is built from TRBV27 and TRBJ2-7; D is unclear. V was pared by 2 bases and J by 0 bases, with 11 bases between. The CDR3 spans 15 residues. Germline V gene sequence: CDR1 MNHEY, CDR2 SMNVEV (reference sequence). CDR3 amino acids: CASSLEPRSSYEQYF. CDR3 DNA sequence: TGTGCCAGCAGTTTAGAGCCCCGGAGCTCCTACGAGCAGTACTTC.